This entry lists 32 T cell receptor beta chains sequenced from one sample in a study of Graves' ophthalmopathy and Graves' hyperthyroidism. RNA transcripts were the source from which TCR beta CDR3 regions were amplified. HTBI primers primed a first-round RT-PCR, and a second-round multiplex PCR followed. TCRdb reprocessed the multiplex PCR reads via MiXCR and lists one record per CDR3 protein. The sample carries some 350,000 distinct CDR3 sequences, 17% recorded once. Sequencing was carried out using peripheral blood. The receptors shown here come from an adult woman with stable Graves' hyperthyroidism.

The table lists this clonotype with a few counts. The rearrangement links TRBV11-3 to TRBJ2-2; perhaps TRBD2 as D (5 bases). Looked up from germline, CDR1 is SGHNT and CDR2 is YENEEA. The V gene lost 4 bases and the J gene lost 6 bases, with 15 bases spanning the gap. This CDR3 is 15 amino acids long. Written as DNA, the CDR3 is TGTGCCAGCAGCTCCCCTACTAGTAGCCCCGGGGAGCTGTTTTTT. Residues: CASSSPTSSPGELFF.

Only a few counts were recorded for this clonotype. The chain is built from TRBV20-1 and TRBJ2-7, with D uncertain. There are 13 residues in the CDR3. The V gene's germline CDR1 is DFQATT and CDR2 SNEGSKA (reference sequence). The V end was cut by 0 bases, the J end by 3 bases, with 9 bases between. The CDR3 nucleotides read TGCAGTGCTAGAGAGCCCGGTTTCTACGAGCAGTACTTC. The encoded protein is CSAREPGFYEQYF.

This chain links TRBV6-1 with TRBJ2-5; the match to TRBD1 covers 9 bases. The V gene's germline CDR1 is MNHNS and CDR2 SASEGT. V lost 5 bases, J lost 5 bases, and 6 bases stayed unmatched. The CDR3 is 14 residues long. In DNA form, the CDR3 reads TGTGCCAGCAGTAAACCAGGACAGGGGGAGACCCAGTACTTC. Protein: CASSKPGQGETQYF.

This clonotype was recorded at least ten times. V and J are TRBV18 and TRBJ2-7, with a weak D call TRBD1 (6 bases). CDR1 is KGHSH and CDR2 is LQKENI in the germline V gene. This CDR3 comprises 13 residues. The V and J ends lost 1 base and 12 bases respectively, with 16 bases between them. CDR3 amino acids: CASSPLEDSFMYF. The CDR3 coding sequence is TGTGCCAGCTCACCACTGGAGGACAGTTTTATGTACTTC.

Many counts were recorded for this clonotype. The chain carries TRBV6-1 and TRBJ2-2; 10 nucleotides line up with TRBD2. The germline CDR1 and CDR2 sequences are MNHNS and SASEGT. V shed 5 bases and J 1 base; nucleotides not matched to a gene: 4. This CDR3 comprises 16 residues. The DNA for the CDR3 is TGTGCCAGCAGTAAACGGACTAGCGGGAACACCGGGGAGCTGTTTTTT. It translates to CASSKRTSGNTGELFF.

This clonotype was counted at least ten times. This chain connects TRBV15 to TRBJ1-1, with 7 bases lining up with TRBD1. Looked up from germline, CDR1 is LNHNV and CDR2 is YYDKDF (reference sequence). The CDR3 has 15 residues. V gave up 1 base and J gave up 4 bases; unmatched junction bases: 6. The CDR3 DNA follows: TGTGCCACCAGCAGAGGGGGCGACAGGGCCACTGAAGCTTTCTTT. This codes for CATSRGGDRATEAFF.

This clonotype was seen ten or more times. V usage is TRBV28 and J usage is TRBJ2-5; the D is unclear. Germline CDR1 MDHEN, CDR2 SYDVKM. The V end was cut by 6 bases, the J end by 1 base, with 21 bases between. This CDR3 has 17 residues. CDR3 bases: TGTGCCAGCAGCGTCCTTAGCTGGATCCAGATCCAAGAGACCCAGTACTTC. Protein: CASSVLSWIQIQETQYF.

This clonotype was recorded many times. The rearrangement joins TRBV7-3 to TRBJ2-5; 8 nucleotides align to TRBD2. The CDR3 runs to 17 residues. CDR1 and CDR2 from the germline V gene are SGHTA and FQGTGA. Germline trimming cut 2 bases from V and 4 bases from J; bases unmatched to any gene: 12. The CDR3 sequence is CASSLGTSGTHGETQYF. For the CDR3, the DNA is TGTGCCAGCAGCTTAGGCACTAGCGGAACACATGGAGAGACCCAGTACTTC.

The CDR3 DNA follows: TGTGCCAGTAGTATACAGTCGACCGCGAATCAGCCCCAGCATTTT. It yields the protein CASSIQSTANQPQHF. The rearrangement uses TRBV19 and TRBJ1-5, with D unclear. CDR3 size: 15 residues. The V end lost 2 bases, the J end lost 4 bases, and 12 bases lay between the germline ends. Germline V lookup: CDR1 LNHDA, CDR2 SQIVND (reference sequence).

The rearrangement joins TRBV19 to TRBJ1-1; 7 bases are a match to TRBD1. J gave up 1 base and V 5 bases, and 13 bases lay outside the gene matches. Germline V gene data show CDR1 as LNHDA and CDR2 as SQIVND (reference sequence). CDR3 size: 17 residues. CDR3 residues: CASSDPAGPGGNTEAFF. The CDR3 DNA sequence: TGTGCCAGTAGTGATCCTGCCGGACCAGGGGGGAACACTGAAGCTTTCTTT.

This clonotype was counted at least ten times. The V call is TRBV6-1, the J call TRBJ1-5; D uncertain. Germline CDR1 and CDR2: MNHNS and SASEGT. The CDR3 consists of 15 residues. V shed 2 bases and J shed 3 bases, with 11 bases lying between them. The CDR3: CASSEWAADNQPQHF. CDR3 nucleotide sequence: TGTGCCAGCAGTGAATGGGCGGCTGACAATCAGCCCCAGCATTTT.

Many counts were recorded for this clonotype. The genes are TRBV24-1 and TRBJ2-2, with D uncertain. Germline V lookup: CDR1 KGHDR, CDR2 SFDVKD. The CDR3 covers 16 residues. The ends were cut back, 3 bases at V and 6 bases at J, with 16 bases in the middle. The CDR3 region is CATSDLLRVFPGELFF. The CDR3, as DNA: TGTGCCACCAGTGATCTCCTCCGAGTGTTCCCCGGGGAGCTGTTTTTT.

The rearrangement joins TRBV6-2 or TRBV6-3 to TRBJ2-7, with unresolved D. The germline V gene has CDR1 MNHEY and CDR2 SVGEGT. Trimming removed 8 bases at V and 1 base at J, with 12 bases between. The CDR3 spans 13 residues. The CDR3 region is CASGELTSYEQYF. The CDR3 coding sequence is TGTGCCAGCGGAGAGTTGACATCCTACGAGCAGTACTTC.

This clonotype was seen more than once but under ten times. The chain joins TRBV18 to TRBJ2-7; 9 positions agree with TRBD2. V lost 0 bases and J lost 7; bases outside the gene matches: 10. The CDR3 runs to 16 residues. The V gene's germline CDR1 is KGHSH and CDR2 LQKENI. This chain's CDR3 is CASSPPGGSGSREQYF. The CDR3 bases are TGTGCCAGCTCACCACCCGGGGGTAGCGGGAGTCGAGAGCAGTACTTC.

This clonotype appeared many times. Possible read error: a much larger clone is one base away. The genes are TRBV2 and TRBJ1-1; TRBD1 matches at 7 bases. Germline CDR1 is SNHLY and CDR2 is FYNNEI. The length of the CDR3 is 14 residues. The trim removed 8 bases at V and 2 bases at J, leaving 8 bases unmatched. The CDR3 nucleotides are TGTGCCAGCGGTTACAGGGGCGAAAACACTGAAGCTTTCTTT. Residues: CASGYRGENTEAFF. Using reference TRBV2 and TRBJ1-1 for the parts outside the CDR3, the full variable domain is EPEVTQTPSHQVTQMGQEVILRCVPISNHLYFYWYRQILGQKVEFLVSFYNNEISEKSEIFDDQFSVERPDGSNFTLKIRSTKLEDSAMYFCASGYRGENTEAFFGQGTRLTVV.

This clonotype was seen a few times. This chain connects TRBV29-1 to TRBJ2-5; tentatively, D is TRBD2 (5 bases). The CDR3 runs 12 residues. The V end lost 6 bases, the J end lost 8 bases, and 16 bases lay between the germline ends. Germline CDR1 and CDR2: SQVTM and ANQGSEA. In nucleotides, the CDR3 is TGCAGCGTCGAACTACCTGGGAGAACCCAGTACTTC. This sequence encodes CSVELPGRTQYF.

This clonotype was seen a few times. The chain employs TRBV3-1 and TRBJ1-5; no firm D call. The CDR3 extends over 16 amino acids. CDR1 is LGHDT and CDR2 is YNNKEL in the germline V gene (reference sequence). V was cut by 0 bases and J by 6 bases, with 15 bases left in between. CDR3 nucleotide sequence: TGTGCCAGCAGCCAAGATAATGTAGAGAAAGGTCAGCCCCAGCATTTT. Its protein product is CASSQDNVEKGQPQHF.

The chain couples TRBV7-2 to TRBJ2-7; 8 bases are shared with TRBD2. Germline V gene sequence: CDR1 SGHTA, CDR2 FQGNSA. The CDR3 spans 15 residues. The V and J ends lost 5 bases and 5 bases, in that order; junction bases with no gene match: 11. As DNA, the CDR3 is TGTGCCAGCAGCGTAATATTCGGGCGGGGGGACGAGCAGTACTTC. This sequence encodes CASSVIFGRGDEQYF.

This clonotype was seen repeatedly, ten times or more. CDR3 DNA: TGTGCCAGCAGTTACGTGATCCACGAGCAGTACTTC. Translating gives CASSYVIHEQYF. V is TRBV6-5 and J is TRBJ2-7, with D uncertain. Germline CDR1 reads MNHEY; CDR2 reads SVGAGI. The length of the CDR3 is 12 residues. V lost 2 bases and J 5 bases, leaving 7 bases between the germline ends.

This rearrangement joins TRBV29-1 to TRBJ2-2; the D gene is possibly TRBD2 (6 bases). This CDR3 is 13 amino acids long. The V and J ends lost 4 bases and 7 bases respectively, with 13 bases between them. The germline gives CDR1 SQVTM, CDR2 ANQGSEA. This CDR3 reads CSVVGGIGGELFF. The CDR3 bases are TGCAGCGTTGTCGGGGGTATCGGCGGGGAGCTGTTTTTT.

As concerns this clonotype: Germline is not matched at one junction end, which may reflect a read error. The CDR3 coding sequence is TGTTCCAGCAGCTTAGTCGGGACAGATACGCAGTATTTT. Translating gives CSSSLVGTDTQYF. The chain combines TRBV2 with TRBJ2-3, with D uncertain. The CDR3 covers 13 residues. The germline V gene has CDR1 SNHLY and CDR2 FYNNEI.

The table lists this clonotype with many counts. This chain links TRBV29-1 with TRBJ1-2; possible D gene TRBD1, 6 bases. CDR3 length equals 14 residues. V was trimmed by 6 bases and J by 2 bases, leaving 16 bases between them. Per germline, CDR1 SQVTM and CDR2 ANQGSEA. As DNA, the CDR3 is TGCAGCGTCCAACCGGACAGCCGAAACTATGGCTACACCTTC. Protein product: CSVQPDSRNYGYTF.

This clonotype was picked up many times. The chain combines TRBV10-2 with TRBJ1-1; the D is unclear. The length of the CDR3 is 12 residues. Germline V CDR1 and CDR2: WSHSY, SAAADI. The ends were cut back, 4 bases at V and 10 bases at J, with 13 bases in the middle. CDR3 in amino acids: CASSVDLHRAFF. The CDR3 region has the DNA TGCGCCAGCAGTGTAGACCTACACCGAGCTTTCTTT.

This clonotype was detected many times. V and J are TRBV4-1 and TRBJ2-7, with 9 bases lining up with TRBD1. Germline trimming cut 2 bases from V and 2 bases from J; bases unmatched to any gene: 4. CDR1 and CDR2 from the germline V gene are MGHRA and YSYEKL. The length of the CDR3 is 15 residues. CDR3 DNA sequence: TGCGCCAGCAGCCAACCGGGACAGGGAGCCTACGAGCAGTACTTC. Translating gives CASSQPGQGAYEQYF.

At least ten counts were recorded for this clonotype. This chain uses TRBV6-5 with TRBJ1-1; the D gene is possibly TRBD1 (5 bases). CDR3 length: 13 amino acids. Germline lookup yields CDR1 MNHEY and CDR2 SVGAGI. V lost 8 bases to trimming and J lost 5 bases, with 15 bases between them. In DNA form, the CDR3 reads TGTGCCAGCCGGGGACCCCTGGGGACTGAAGCTTTCTTT. It specifies CASRGPLGTEAFF.

At least ten counts were recorded for this clonotype. This chain links TRBV20-1 with TRBJ2-7; 10 positions agree with TRBD2. The CDR3 runs to 14 residues. Germline values: CDR1 DFQATT, CDR2 SNEGSKA (reference sequence). V was clipped by 4 bases and J by 2 bases; unmatched bases: 5. The CDR3 DNA reads as TGCAGTGCTATTACTACTAGCGGGACCTACGAGCAGTACTTC. Amino acid sequence: CSAITTSGTYEQYF.

This clonotype was found many times. V gene TRBV7-9 combines with J gene TRBJ2-7, with D perhaps matching TRBD2 (6 bases). CDR1 SEHNR and CDR2 FQNEAQ come from the germline V gene (reference sequence). V shed 0 bases and J shed 1 base, with 7 bases lying between them. CDR3 size: 14 residues. CDR3 in amino acids: CASSLAGTSYEQYF. In nucleotides, the CDR3 is TGTGCCAGCAGCTTAGCTGGGACTTCCTACGAGCAGTACTTC.

The chain recombines TRBV9 with TRBJ2-7; D is undetermined. This CDR3 spans 14 amino acids. From germline, CDR1 is SGDLS and CDR2 YYNGEE. V lost 4 bases, J lost 3 bases, and 14 bases lay in between. In DNA, the CDR3 is TGTGCCAGCAGCAAAAACGAGCAGAGCTACGAGCAGTACTTC. The encoded protein is CASSKNEQSYEQYF.

Many counts were recorded for this clonotype. The chain has TRBV11-2 and TRBJ2-5, with D perhaps TRBD2 (6 bases). The V end was cut by 1 base, the J end by 4 bases, with 10 bases between. CDR3 length: 14 amino acids. Germline loops: CDR1 SGHAT, CDR2 FQNNGV. The CDR3 region has the DNA TGTGCCAGCAGCTTAGCGCGGGATGGAGAGACCCAGTACTTC. It encodes CASSLARDGETQYF.

In this sample, this clonotype turned up many times. The rearrangement joins TRBV3-1 to TRBJ1-2; 9 nucleotides match TRBD1. V lost 4 bases, J lost 4 bases, and 10 bases stayed unmatched. CDR1 is LGHDT and CDR2 is YNNKEL in the germline V gene (reference sequence). The CDR3 is made up of 16 amino acids. The CDR3 DNA reads as TGTGCCAGCAGCCGTCGACAGGGGGTGTCTCCCTATGGCTACACCTTC. It codes for CASSRRQGVSPYGYTF.

The chain joins TRBV4-1 to TRBJ2-7; 9 positions match TRBD2. V was clipped by 0 bases and J by 9 bases; unmatched bases: 12. CDR3 length: 16 residues. Germline CDR1 and CDR2: MGHRA and YSYEKL. The CDR3 here is CASSQEASGRPPGQYF. The CDR3 DNA sequence: TGCGCCAGCAGCCAAGAGGCGAGCGGGAGGCCACCCGGGCAGTACTTC.

This clonotype appeared many times. V usage is TRBV6-5 and J usage is TRBJ1-5; TRBD1 matches 8 bases. V lost 5 bases, J lost 0 bases, and 15 bases stayed unmatched. CDR3 length: 19 amino acids. Per germline, CDR1 MNHEY and CDR2 SVGAGI. CDR3 nucleotide sequence: TGTGCCAGCAGTCCTCACAGGACAGGGCGAGGGAGTAGCAATCAGCCCCAGCATTTT. Its protein is CASSPHRTGRGSSNQPQHF.